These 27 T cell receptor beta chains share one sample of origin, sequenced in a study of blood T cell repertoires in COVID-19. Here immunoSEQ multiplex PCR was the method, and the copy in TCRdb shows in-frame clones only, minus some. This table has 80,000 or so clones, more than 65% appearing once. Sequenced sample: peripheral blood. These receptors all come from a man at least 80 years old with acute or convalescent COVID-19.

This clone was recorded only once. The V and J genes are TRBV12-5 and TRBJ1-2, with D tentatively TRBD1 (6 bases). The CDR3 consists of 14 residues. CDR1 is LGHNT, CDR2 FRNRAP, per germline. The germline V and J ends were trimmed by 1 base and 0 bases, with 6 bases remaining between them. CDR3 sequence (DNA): TGTGCTAGTGGTTTGGGACAGGCTAACTATGGCTACACCTTC. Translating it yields CASGLGQANYGYTF.

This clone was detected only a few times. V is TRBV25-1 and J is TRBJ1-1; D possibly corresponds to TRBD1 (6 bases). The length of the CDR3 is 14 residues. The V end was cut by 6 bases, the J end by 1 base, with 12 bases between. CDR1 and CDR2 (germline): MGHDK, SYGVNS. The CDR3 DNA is TGTGCCAGCAGCGAGGGGGGGCGGAACACTGAAGCTTTCTTT. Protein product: CASSEGGRNTEAFF.

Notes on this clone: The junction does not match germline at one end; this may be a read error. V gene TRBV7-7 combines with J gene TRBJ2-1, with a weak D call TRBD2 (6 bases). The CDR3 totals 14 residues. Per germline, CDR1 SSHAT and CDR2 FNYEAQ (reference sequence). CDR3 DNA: TGTGCTAGCAGCCCGGGACTCACTTCTAACGAGCAGTTCTTC. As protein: CASSPGLTSNEQFF.

CDR3 nucleotide sequence: TGCGCCAGCAGCTTAGGGGGTAAGAACACTGAAGCTTTCTTT. Its protein is CASSLGGKNTEAFF. The V call is TRBV5-1, the J call TRBJ1-1, with D tentatively TRBD1 (6 bases). There are 14 residues in the CDR3. Germline V gene lookup returns CDR1 SGHRS and CDR2 YFSETQ. Trimming cost V 2 bases and J 1 base, with 9 bases left between them.

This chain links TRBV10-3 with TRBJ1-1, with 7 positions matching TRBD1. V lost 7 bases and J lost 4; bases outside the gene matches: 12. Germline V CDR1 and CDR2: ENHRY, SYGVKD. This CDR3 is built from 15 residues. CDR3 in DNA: TGTGCCATCACCCCCAGGGGGGATGACCTCACTGAAGCTTTCTTT. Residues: CAITPRGDDLTEAFF.

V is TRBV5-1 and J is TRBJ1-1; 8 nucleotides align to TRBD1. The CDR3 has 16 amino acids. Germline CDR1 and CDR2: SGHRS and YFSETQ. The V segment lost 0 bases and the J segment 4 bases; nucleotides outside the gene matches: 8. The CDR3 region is CASSLGRTGSGTEAFF. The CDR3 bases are TGCGCCAGCAGCTTGGGGCGGACAGGGTCCGGCACTGAAGCTTTCTTT.

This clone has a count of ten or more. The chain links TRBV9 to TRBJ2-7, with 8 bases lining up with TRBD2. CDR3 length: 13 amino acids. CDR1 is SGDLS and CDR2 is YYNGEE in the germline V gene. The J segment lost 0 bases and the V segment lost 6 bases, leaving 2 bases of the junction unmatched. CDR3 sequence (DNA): TGTGCCAGCAACCGGGAGGGCTCCTACGAGCAGTACTTC. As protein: CASNREGSYEQYF.

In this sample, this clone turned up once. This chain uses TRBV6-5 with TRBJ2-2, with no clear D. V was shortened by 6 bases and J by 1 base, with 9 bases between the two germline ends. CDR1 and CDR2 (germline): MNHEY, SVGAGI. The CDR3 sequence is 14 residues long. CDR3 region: CASRVGQNTGELFF. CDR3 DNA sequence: TGTGCCAGCAGGGTGGGCCAGAACACCGGGGAGCTGTTTTTT.

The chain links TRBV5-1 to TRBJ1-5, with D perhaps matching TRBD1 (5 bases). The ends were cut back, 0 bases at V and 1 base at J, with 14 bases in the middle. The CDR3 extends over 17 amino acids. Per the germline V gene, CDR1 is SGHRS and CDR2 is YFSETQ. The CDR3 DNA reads TGCGCCAGCAGCTTGGCCCCAGCAGGGCGCAGCAATCAGCCCCAGCATTTT. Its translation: CASSLAPAGRSNQPQHF.

The CDR3 nucleotides are TGTGCCAGCAGTGACGGGGGGAATAGCAATCAGCCCCAGCATTTT. As protein: CASSDGGNSNQPQHF. The chain is built from TRBV6-1 and TRBJ1-5; a possible D gene is TRBD1 (5 bases). The CDR3 covers 15 residues. CDR1 MNHNS and CDR2 SASEGT come from the germline V gene. The V end lost 3 bases, the J end lost 0 bases, and 9 bases lay between the germline ends.

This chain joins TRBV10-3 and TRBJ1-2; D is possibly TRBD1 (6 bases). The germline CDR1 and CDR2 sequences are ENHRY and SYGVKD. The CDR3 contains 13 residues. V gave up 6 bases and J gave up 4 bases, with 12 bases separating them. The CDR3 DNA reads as TGTGCCATCAGGGGGGACAAGTCCTATGGCTACACCTTC. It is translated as CAIRGDKSYGYTF.

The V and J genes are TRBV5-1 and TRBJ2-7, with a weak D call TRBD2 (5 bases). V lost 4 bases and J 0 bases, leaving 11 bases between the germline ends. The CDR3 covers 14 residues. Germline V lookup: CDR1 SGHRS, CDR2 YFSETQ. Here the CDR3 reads CASSPGENSYEQYF. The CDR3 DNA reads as TGCGCCAGCAGCCCCGGGGAGAACTCCTACGAGCAGTACTTC.

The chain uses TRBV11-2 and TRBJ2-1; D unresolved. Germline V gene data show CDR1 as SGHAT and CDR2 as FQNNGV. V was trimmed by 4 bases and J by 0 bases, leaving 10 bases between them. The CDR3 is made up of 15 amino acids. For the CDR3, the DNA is TGTGCCAGCAGCTCAACTGATAACTCCTACAATGAGCAGTTCTTC. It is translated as CASSSTDNSYNEQFF.

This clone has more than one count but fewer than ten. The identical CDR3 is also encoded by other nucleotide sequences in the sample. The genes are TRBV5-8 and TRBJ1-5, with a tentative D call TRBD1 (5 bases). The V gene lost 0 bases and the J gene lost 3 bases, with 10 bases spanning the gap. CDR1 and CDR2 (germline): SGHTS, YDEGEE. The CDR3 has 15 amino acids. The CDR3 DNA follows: TGTGCCAGCAGCTTGGGGCAGGGCGTCAATCAGCCCCAGCATTTT. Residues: CASSLGQGVNQPQHF.

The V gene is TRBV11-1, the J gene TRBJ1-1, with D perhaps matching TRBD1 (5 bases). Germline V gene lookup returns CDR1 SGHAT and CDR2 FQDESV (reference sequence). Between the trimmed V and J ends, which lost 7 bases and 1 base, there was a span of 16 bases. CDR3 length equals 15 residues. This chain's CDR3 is CASKIDRGRNTEAFF. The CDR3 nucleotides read TGTGCCAGCAAGATAGATCGGGGGAGGAACACTGAAGCTTTCTTT. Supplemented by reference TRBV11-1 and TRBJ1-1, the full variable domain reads EAEVAQSPRYKITEKSQAVAFWCDPISGHATLYWYRQILGQGPELLVQFQDESVVDDSQLPKDRFSAERLKGVDSTLKIQPAELGDSAMYLCASKIDRGRNTEAFFGQGTRLTVV.

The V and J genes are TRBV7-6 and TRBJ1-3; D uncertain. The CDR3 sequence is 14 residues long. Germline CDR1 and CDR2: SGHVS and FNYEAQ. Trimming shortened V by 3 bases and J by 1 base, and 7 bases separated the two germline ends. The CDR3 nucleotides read TGTGCCAGCAGCTTGGGAGGGTCTGGAAACACCATATATTTT. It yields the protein CASSLGGSGNTIYF. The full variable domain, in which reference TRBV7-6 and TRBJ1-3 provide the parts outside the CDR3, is GAGVSQSPRYKVTKRGQDVALRCDPISGHVSLYWYRQALGQGPEFLTYFNYEAQQDKSGLPNDRFSAERPEGSISTLTIQRTEQRDSAMYRCASSLGGSGNTIYFGEGSWLTVV.

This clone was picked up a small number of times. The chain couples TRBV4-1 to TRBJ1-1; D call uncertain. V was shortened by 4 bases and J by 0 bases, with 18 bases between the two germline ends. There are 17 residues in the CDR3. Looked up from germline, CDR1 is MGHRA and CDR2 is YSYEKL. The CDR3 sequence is CASSPPAGMVLNTEAFF. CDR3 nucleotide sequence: TGCGCCAGCAGCCCACCCGCCGGGATGGTCTTGAACACTGAAGCTTTCTTT.

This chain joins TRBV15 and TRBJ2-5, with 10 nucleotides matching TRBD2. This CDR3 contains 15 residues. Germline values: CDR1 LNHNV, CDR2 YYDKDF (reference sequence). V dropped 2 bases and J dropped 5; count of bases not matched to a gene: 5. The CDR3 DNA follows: TGTGCCACCAGCAGATATCTAGCGGGGGCGGAGACCCAGTACTTC. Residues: CATSRYLAGAETQYF.

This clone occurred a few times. In DNA, the CDR3 is TGTGCCAGTAGTATAGAGGCGGCATCCTTAGTCGGTTATTCACCCCTCCACTTT. This codes for CASSIEAASLVGYSPLHF. V and J are TRBV19 and TRBJ1-6; unclear D gene. This CDR3 region has 18 residues. V was pared by 0 bases and J by 8 bases, with 20 bases between. CDR1 is LNHDA, CDR2 SQIVND, per germline (reference sequence).

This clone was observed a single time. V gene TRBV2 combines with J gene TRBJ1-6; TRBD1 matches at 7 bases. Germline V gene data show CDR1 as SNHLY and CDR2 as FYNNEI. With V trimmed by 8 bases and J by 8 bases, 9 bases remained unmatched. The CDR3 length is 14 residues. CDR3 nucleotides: TGTGCCAGCTCCGAAGGGGGCAAGGATTCACCCCTCCACTTT. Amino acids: CASSEGGKDSPLHF. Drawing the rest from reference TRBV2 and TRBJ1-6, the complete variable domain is EPEVTQTPSHQVTQMGQEVILRCVPISNHLYFYWYRQILGQKVEFLVSFYNNEISEKSEIFDDQFSVERPDGSNFTLKIRSTKLEDSAMYFCASSEGGKDSPLHFGNGTRLTVT.

The CDR3 DNA reads TGTGCCAGCAGCTTCCGGGACAGGGAATTCGGGGATACGCAGTATTTT. This gives the protein CASSFRDREFGDTQYF. This rearrangement joins TRBV7-8 to TRBJ2-3, with 9 positions matching TRBD1. In germline, CDR1 is SGHVS, CDR2 FQNEAQ. The trim removed 3 bases at V and 6 bases at J, leaving 10 bases unmatched. CDR3 size: 16 residues. The whole variable domain, filled in from reference TRBV7-8 and TRBJ2-3, reads GAGVSQSPRYKVAKRGQDVALRCDPISGHVSLFWYQQALGQGPEFLTYFQNEAQLDKSGLPSDRFFAERPEGSVSTLKIQRTQQEDSAVYLCASSFRDREFGDTQYFGPGTRLTVL.

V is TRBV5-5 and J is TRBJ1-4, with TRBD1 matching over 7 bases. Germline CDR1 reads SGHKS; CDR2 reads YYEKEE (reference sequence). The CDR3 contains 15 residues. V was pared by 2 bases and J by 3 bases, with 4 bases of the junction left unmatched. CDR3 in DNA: TGTGCCAGCAGCTTAAGGGGGCCCTCTAATGAAAAACTGTTTTTT. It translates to CASSLRGPSNEKLFF.

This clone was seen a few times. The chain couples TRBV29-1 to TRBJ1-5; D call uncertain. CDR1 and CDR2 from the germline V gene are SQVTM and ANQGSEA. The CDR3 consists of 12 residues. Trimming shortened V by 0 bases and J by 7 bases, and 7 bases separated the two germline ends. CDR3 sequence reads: CSVEDNGQPQHF. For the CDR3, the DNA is TGCAGCGTTGAAGACAACGGGCAGCCCCAGCATTTT.

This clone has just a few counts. The CDR3 is CASRLQGAEGHEQFF. The CDR3 DNA reads TGTGCCAGCAGGTTACAGGGGGCTGAAGGCCATGAGCAGTTCTTC. The chain uses TRBV2 and TRBJ2-1, with TRBD1 identical over 9 bases. The CDR3 extends over 15 amino acids. Germline CDR1 SNHLY, CDR2 FYNNEI. Unmatched junction bases numbered 11, after V lost 6 bases and J lost 8 bases.

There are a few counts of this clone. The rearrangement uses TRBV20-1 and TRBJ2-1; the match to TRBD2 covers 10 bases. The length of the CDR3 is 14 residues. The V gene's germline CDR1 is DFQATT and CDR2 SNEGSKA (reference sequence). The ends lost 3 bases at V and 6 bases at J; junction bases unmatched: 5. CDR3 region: CSASKPSGGNEQFF. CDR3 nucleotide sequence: TGCAGTGCTAGTAAGCCTAGCGGGGGCAATGAGCAGTTCTTC.

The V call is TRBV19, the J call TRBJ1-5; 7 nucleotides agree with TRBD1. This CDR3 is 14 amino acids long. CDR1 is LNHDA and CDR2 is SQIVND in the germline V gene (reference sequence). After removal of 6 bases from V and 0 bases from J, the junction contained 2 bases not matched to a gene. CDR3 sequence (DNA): TGTGCCAGTAGGACAGGGTTTAGCAATCAGCCCCAGCATTTT. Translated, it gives CASRTGFSNQPQHF. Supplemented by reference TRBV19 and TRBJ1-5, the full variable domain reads DGGITQSPKYLFRKEGQNVTLSCEQNLNHDAMYWYRQDPGQGLRLIYYSQIVNDFQKGDIAEGYSVSREKKESFPLTVTSAQKNPTAFYLCASRTGFSNQPQHFGDGTRLSIL.

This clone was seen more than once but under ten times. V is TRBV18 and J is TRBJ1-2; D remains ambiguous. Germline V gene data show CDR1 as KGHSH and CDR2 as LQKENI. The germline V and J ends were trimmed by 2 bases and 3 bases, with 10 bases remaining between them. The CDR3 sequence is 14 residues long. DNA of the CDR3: TGTGCCAGCTCACCAGGAACTACATACTATGGCTACACCTTC. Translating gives CASSPGTTYYGYTF.